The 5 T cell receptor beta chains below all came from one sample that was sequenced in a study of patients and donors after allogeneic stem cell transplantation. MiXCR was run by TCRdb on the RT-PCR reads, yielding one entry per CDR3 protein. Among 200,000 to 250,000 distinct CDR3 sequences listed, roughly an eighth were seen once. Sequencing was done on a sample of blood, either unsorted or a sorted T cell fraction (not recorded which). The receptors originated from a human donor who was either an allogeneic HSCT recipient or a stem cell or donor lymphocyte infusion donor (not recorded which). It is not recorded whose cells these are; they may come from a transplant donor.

CDR3 in DNA: TGTGCCAGTAGTATACCGCGGGGGCCCCAGCATTTT. It codes for CASSIPRGPQHF. V usage is TRBV19 and J usage is TRBJ1-5; D is unresolved. The CDR3 is 12 amino acids. Germline CDR1 reads LNHDA; CDR2 reads SQIVND (reference sequence). Deletions cut 2 bases from V and 9 bases from J, with 8 bases between.

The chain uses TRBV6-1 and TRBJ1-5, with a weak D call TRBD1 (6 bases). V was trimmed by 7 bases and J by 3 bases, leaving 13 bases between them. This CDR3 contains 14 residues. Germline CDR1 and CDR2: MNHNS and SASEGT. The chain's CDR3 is CASTKGGNNQPQHF. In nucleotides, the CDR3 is TGTGCCAGCACCAAGGGGGGTAACAATCAGCCCCAGCATTTT.

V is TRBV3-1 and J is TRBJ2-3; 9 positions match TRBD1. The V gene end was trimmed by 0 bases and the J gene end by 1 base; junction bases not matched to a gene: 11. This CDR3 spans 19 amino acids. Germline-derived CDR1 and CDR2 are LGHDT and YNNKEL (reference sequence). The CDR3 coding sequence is TGTGCCAGCAGCCAAGATATGAGGACAGGGGTAATGGGCACAGATACGCAGTATTTT. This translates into CASSQDMRTGVMGTDTQYF.

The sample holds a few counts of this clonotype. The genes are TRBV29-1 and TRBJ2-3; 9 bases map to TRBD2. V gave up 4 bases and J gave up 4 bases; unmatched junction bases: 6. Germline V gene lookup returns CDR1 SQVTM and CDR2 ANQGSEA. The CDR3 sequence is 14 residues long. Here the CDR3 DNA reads TGCAGCGTTGTTTTGGGACTAGCTTCAGATACGCAGTATTTT. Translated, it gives CSVVLGLASDTQYF.

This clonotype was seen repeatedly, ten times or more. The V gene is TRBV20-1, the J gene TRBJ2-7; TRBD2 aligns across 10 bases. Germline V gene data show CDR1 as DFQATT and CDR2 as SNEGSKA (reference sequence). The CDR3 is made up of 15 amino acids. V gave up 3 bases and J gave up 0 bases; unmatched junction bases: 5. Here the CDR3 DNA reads TGCAGTGCTAGTCCACTAGCGGGGATCTCCTACGAGCAGTACTTC. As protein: CSASPLAGISYEQYF.